The source of this T cell receptor beta chain is a study of T cells in Graves' hyperthyroidism and ophthalmopathy. Study information: Any treatment followed the collection of peripheral blood at initial diagnosis. Overall study findings and caveats: The model foresaw ophthalmopathy a median around 6.8 months prior to onset.

Amplification yielded TCR beta CDR3 regions, with RNA transcripts as the source. HTBI primers were used for first-round RT-PCR of the TCR CDR3. MiXCR was run by TCRdb on the multiplex PCR reads, yielding one entry per CDR3 protein. Altogether over 500,000 distinct CDR3 sequences are present, around 15% being singletons, with the ten largest covering 25% to 30%. On this clonotype itself: Antigen unknown.

Diagnosing involved the use of clinical symptoms, serum thyroxine and TRAb, thyroid ultrasound and orbital computed tomography. This clonotype was sampled from a woman younger than 45 with Graves' ophthalmopathy. Sequencing was carried out using blood.

Here the CDR3 DNA reads TGCGCCAGCAGTGACCTAACTAGCGGGAGGGTCAATGAGCAGTTCTTC. Residues: CASSDLTSGRVNEQFF. The rearrangement joins TRBV10-2 to TRBJ2-1, with TRBD2 matching 13 bases. The CDR3 has 16 residues. Germline CDR1 and CDR2: WSHSY and SAAADI. The J segment lost 6 bases and the V segment lost 3 bases, leaving 5 bases of the junction unmatched.